The next 3 T cell receptor beta chains were all read from a single sample in a study of blood T cell repertoires in COVID-19 (dated by TCRdb to the early 2020s). The method was the immunoSEQ multiplex PCR assay. In its TCRdb copy, this immuneACCESS table keeps in-frame sequences only and misses some clones. Where compared with another copy, unresolved V genes explain less than half of these, and the others have no known cause. The sample contains 40,000 to 50,000 clones, about 89% of them found a single time. Roughly 21% of the sample lies in the top ten. The sequencing input was peripheral blood. The receptor source for this set is a man over 45 with active COVID-19.

V and J are TRBV5-1 and TRBJ2-1, with 7 bases fitting TRBD2. The junction had 14 bases not matched to a gene; V was cut back by 8 bases and J by 9 bases. The CDR3 is made up of 14 amino acids. CDR1 and CDR2 from the germline V gene are SGHRS and YFSETQ. CDR3 residues: CASSSGTPVGEQFF. The CDR3 coding sequence is TGCGCCAGTTCGAGCGGGACGCCCGTCGGTGAGCAGTTCTTC.

The rearrangement links TRBV19 to TRBJ2-3; D is perhaps TRBD2 (6 bases). CDR1 LNHDA and CDR2 SQIVND come from the germline V gene (reference sequence). The CDR3 runs to 15 residues. Trimming left V 5 bases short and J 4 bases short, with 16 bases between. As DNA, the CDR3 is TGTGCCAGTAGTCTTTTCTCCACGGGGGCAGATACGCAGTATTTT. This encodes CASSLFSTGADTQYF.

The V and J genes are TRBV28 and TRBJ2-1, with no clear D. This CDR3 is built from 13 residues. V lost 6 bases, J lost 6 bases, and 12 bases lay in between. The germline gives CDR1 MDHEN, CDR2 SYDVKM. Written as DNA, the CDR3 is TGTGCCAGCAGCCCGGTCCCCCGCAATGAGCAGTTCTTC. Protein sequence: CASSPVPRNEQFF.